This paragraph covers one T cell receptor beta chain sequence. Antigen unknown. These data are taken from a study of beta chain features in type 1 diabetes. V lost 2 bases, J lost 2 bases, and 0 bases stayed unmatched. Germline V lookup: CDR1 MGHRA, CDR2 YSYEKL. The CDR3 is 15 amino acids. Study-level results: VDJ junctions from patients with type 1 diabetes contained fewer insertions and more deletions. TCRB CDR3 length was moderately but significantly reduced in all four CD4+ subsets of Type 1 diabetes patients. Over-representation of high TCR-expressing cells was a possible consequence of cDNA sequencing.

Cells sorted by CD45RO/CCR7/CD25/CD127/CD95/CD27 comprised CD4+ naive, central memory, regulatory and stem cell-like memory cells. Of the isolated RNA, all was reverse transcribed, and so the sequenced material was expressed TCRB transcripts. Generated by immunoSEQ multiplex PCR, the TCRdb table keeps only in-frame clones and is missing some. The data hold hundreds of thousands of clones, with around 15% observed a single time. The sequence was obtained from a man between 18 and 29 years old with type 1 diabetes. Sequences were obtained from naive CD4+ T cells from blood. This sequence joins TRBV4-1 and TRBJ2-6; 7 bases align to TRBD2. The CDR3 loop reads CASSQLAAGANVLTF. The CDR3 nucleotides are TGCGCCAGCAGCCAACTAGCGGCTGGGGCCAACGTCCTGACTTTC.